The following is a TCR beta chain sequence with its context. This sample was taken from a study of blood T cell repertoires in COVID-19. Using immunoSEQ multiplex PCR, the repertoire was profiled, and TCRdb retains in-frame clones only, with some absent. The sample carries more than 200,000 clones, roughly 84% recorded once. Germline V gene lookup returns CDR1 MNHEY and CDR2 SVGAGI. There are 11 residues in the CDR3. Trimming cost V 8 bases and J 0 bases, with 3 bases left between them. The V and J genes are TRBV6-5 and TRBJ2-3, with D unresolved. The sequence came from a man aged 25 to 40 in a cohort exposed to, infected with or recovered from COVID-19 (not recorded which). The sequenced sample was PBMCs or T cells enriched from blood (not recorded which). For the CDR3, the DNA is TGTGCCAGCCGGAGCACAGATACGCAGTATTTT. Translated: CASRSTDTQYF.